The next 14 T cell receptor beta chains were all read from a single sample in a study of T cell responses to AZD1222 COVID-19 vaccine. Clones were read by immunoSEQ multiplex PCR, and TCRdb kept only the in-frame ones, dropping some. The sample includes approximately 110,000 clones, approximately 90% of them seen just once. This specimen was peripheral blood, taken on day 0 of AZD1222 vaccination. Source of these receptors: an adult in good health.

DNA for the CDR3: TGCGCCAGCAGTGAGGGCAAGGAAGCTTTCTTT. Amino acid sequence: CASSEGKEAFF. The chain is built from TRBV10-2 and TRBJ1-1, with D unresolved. Looked up from germline, CDR1 is WSHSY and CDR2 is SAAADI. Trimming shortened V by 2 bases and J by 8 bases, and 6 bases separated the two germline ends. The CDR3 totals 11 residues.

This chain joins TRBV21-1 and TRBJ2-4; the table's D gene call, TRBD1, was not cross checked with the DNA. TRBV21-1 represents a pseudogene. This CDR3 region has 15 residues. The DNA of the CDR3 is TGTGCCAGCAGCAGGGACAGGGAGACCAAAAACATTCAGTACTTC. This translates into CASSRDRETKNIQYF.

This clone turned up a few times. The rearrangement joins TRBV4-2 to TRBJ1-3; no clear D. V shed 2 bases and J shed 0 bases, with 11 bases lying between them. This CDR3 is built from 16 residues. Per the germline V gene, CDR1 is LGHNA and CDR2 is YNFKEQ. CDR3 in amino acids: CASSQIDGDSGNTIYF. The DNA of the CDR3 is TGTGCCAGCAGCCAAATAGACGGGGACTCTGGAAACACCATATATTTT.

This chain links TRBV9 with TRBJ1-4; no firm D call. V lost 7 bases to trimming and J lost 2 bases, with 12 bases between them. Germline V gene lookup returns CDR1 SGDLS and CDR2 YYNGEE. The CDR3 extends over 14 amino acids. The chain's CDR3 is CASSIGFTNEKLFF. DNA of the CDR3: TGTGCCAGCTCGATCGGGTTCACTAATGAAAAACTGTTTTTT.

V is TRBV7-8 and J is TRBJ1-6; D is unclear. This CDR3 has 13 residues. V lost 1 base, J lost 7 bases, and 5 bases lay in between. Germline CDR1 SGHVS, CDR2 FQNEAQ. In nucleotides, the CDR3 is TGTGCCAGCAGCTTAGACCCAAATTCACCCCTCCACTTT. It specifies CASSLDPNSPLHF.

This chain joins TRBV5-4 and TRBJ1-1; TRBD1 is a possible D gene (5 bases). The CDR3 covers 14 residues. In germline, CDR1 is SGHNT, CDR2 YYREEE (reference sequence). Trimming pared 3 bases from V and 5 bases from J, leaving 14 bases between. The CDR3 region is CASSSEPGWTEAFF. For the CDR3, the DNA is TGTGCCAGCAGCTCTGAACCAGGGTGGACTGAAGCTTTCTTT.

This sequence joins TRBV10-2 and TRBJ1-4; 8 bases match TRBD1. The CDR3 runs 15 residues. Per germline, CDR1 WSHSY and CDR2 SAAADI. Unmatched junction bases numbered 6, after V lost 2 bases and J lost 7 bases. DNA of the CDR3: TGCGCCAGCAGTGAGCCACAGGGGGAGGTTGAAAAACTGTTTTTT. Its translation is CASSEPQGEVEKLFF.

The rearrangement links TRBV11-2 to TRBJ1-2; TRBD1 matches 10 bases. The trim removed 6 bases at V and 8 bases at J, leaving 12 bases unmatched. The germline V gene has CDR1 SGHAT and CDR2 FQNNGV. CDR3 length equals 15 residues. CDR3 DNA sequence: TGTGCCAGCAGGCGCCCGGGACAGGGGATCGAGGGCTACACCTTC. It specifies CASRRPGQGIEGYTF.

The chain combines TRBV27 with TRBJ2-3; TRBD2 agrees at 12 bases. V shed 5 bases, J shed 4 bases, and the junction held 4 bases outside the gene matches. This CDR3 has 15 amino acids. Germline CDR1 and CDR2: MNHEY and SMNVEV (reference sequence). CDR3 sequence (DNA): TGTGCCAGCAGTCAACTAGCGGGAGGCTCAGATACGCAGTATTTT. Its translation is CASSQLAGGSDTQYF.

The chain links TRBV4-3 to TRBJ2-1; TRBD2 might be the D (6 bases). CDR1 and CDR2 from the germline V gene are LGHNA and YSLEER. Trimming removed 0 bases from V and 15 bases from J, with 12 bases in between. This CDR3 is 12 amino acids long. The CDR3 DNA reads as TGCGCCAGCAGCCAAGATCGCGGGGAACGGTTCTTC. Amino acids: CASSQDRGERFF.

The genes are TRBV11-1 and TRBJ1-1, with no clear D. The CDR3 sequence is 16 residues long. Germline values: CDR1 SGHAT, CDR2 FQDESV (reference sequence). Deletions cut 5 bases from V and 1 base from J, with 17 bases between. CDR3 loop: CASSPSRTKANTEAFF. The CDR3 DNA follows: TGTGCCAGCAGCCCCTCCCGGACGAAGGCGAACACTGAAGCTTTCTTT.

This rearrangement joins TRBV4-3 to TRBJ1-4, with TRBD1 matching 8 bases. The CDR3 length is 15 residues. The germline gives CDR1 LGHNA, CDR2 YSLEER. After removal of 4 bases from V and 8 bases from J, the junction contained 9 bases not matched to a gene. The CDR3 nucleotides read TGCGCCAGCAGCCTAGCGACAGGGGTGCTGGAAAAACTGTTTTTT. It codes for CASSLATGVLEKLFF.

The chain links TRBV5-1 to TRBJ1-5; 10 bases map to TRBD1. The V and J ends lost 4 bases and 6 bases, in that order; junction bases with no gene match: 7. This CDR3 contains 15 residues. From germline, CDR1 is SGHRS and CDR2 YFSETQ. The CDR3: CASSLGQGFSQPQHF. For the CDR3, the DNA is TGCGCCAGCAGCCTGGGACAGGGGTTCTCTCAGCCCCAGCATTTT.

This clone appeared a few times. The chain recombines TRBV7-6 with TRBJ2-3; 11 bases are shared with TRBD2. V dropped 3 bases and J dropped 4; count of bases not matched to a gene: 6. The CDR3 has 16 amino acids. The germline CDR1 and CDR2 sequences are SGHVS and FNYEAQ. DNA of the CDR3: TGTGCCAGCAGCTTTTTAGCGGGGGGGGAGGCAGATACGCAGTATTTT. Its protein is CASSFLAGGEADTQYF.